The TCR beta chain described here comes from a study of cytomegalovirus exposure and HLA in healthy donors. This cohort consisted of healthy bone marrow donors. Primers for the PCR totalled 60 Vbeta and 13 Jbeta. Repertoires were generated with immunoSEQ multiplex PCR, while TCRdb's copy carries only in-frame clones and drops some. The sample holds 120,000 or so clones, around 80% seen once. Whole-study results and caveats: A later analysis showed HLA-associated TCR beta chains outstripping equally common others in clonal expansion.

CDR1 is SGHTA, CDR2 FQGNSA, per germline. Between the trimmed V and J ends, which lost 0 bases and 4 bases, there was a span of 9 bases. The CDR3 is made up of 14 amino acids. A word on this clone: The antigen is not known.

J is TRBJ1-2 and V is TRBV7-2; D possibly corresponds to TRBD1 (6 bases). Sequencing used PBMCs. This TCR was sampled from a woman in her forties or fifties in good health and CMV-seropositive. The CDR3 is CASSLANRAYGYTF. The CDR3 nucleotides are TGTGCCAGCAGCTTAGCGAACAGGGCCTATGGCTACACCTTC.